These 8 T cell receptor beta chains were sequenced from one sample in a study of early T cells in non-severe SARS-CoV-2 infection. TCRdb passed the 5' RACE reads through MiXCR, listing each CDR3 protein once. This table holds under 85,000 distinct CDR3 sequences, roughly 15% found once. The material sequenced was whole blood, taken at baseline. The receptor source for this set is an adult who was a healthcare worker with PCR-confirmed SARS-CoV-2 infection or an uninfected control (not recorded which).

This clonotype occurred many times. The CDR3 loop reads CASSQVGGLRQYF. The DNA of the CDR3 is TGTGCCAGCAGCCAAGTCGGAGGACTCCGGCAGTACTTC. The V call is TRBV3-1, the J call TRBJ2-4; tentative D call: TRBD2 (5 bases). CDR1 is LGHDT and CDR2 is YNNKEL in the germline V gene (reference sequence). This CDR3 comprises 13 residues. The ends were cut back, 1 base at V and 13 bases at J, with 14 bases in the middle.

On this clonotype: At one of its ends the junction is not consistent with the germline gene, which may arise from a read error. The chain combines TRBV5-5 with TRBJ2-3, with TRBD2 matching 10 bases. Germline values: CDR1 SGHKS, CDR2 YYEKEE (reference sequence). The CDR3 totals 15 residues. The CDR3 DNA reads as TGTACCAGCAGCTTACAACTAGCGGGATGGTATACGCAGTATTTT. Translation gives CTSSLQLAGWYTQYF.

This clonotype has only a few counts. The chain has TRBV7-2 and TRBJ2-4; unclear D gene. The germline gives CDR1 SGHTA, CDR2 FQGNSA. The V gene lost 5 bases and the J gene lost 0 bases, with 5 bases spanning the gap. The CDR3 has 13 residues. CDR3 sequence reads: CASSGLAKNIQYF. The CDR3 DNA is TGTGCCAGCAGCGGCCTAGCCAAAAACATTCAGTACTTC.

The chain recombines TRBV28 with TRBJ2-5; D may be TRBD2 (5 bases). The CDR3 consists of 15 residues. CDR1 is MDHEN, CDR2 SYDVKM, per germline. V was trimmed by 2 bases and J by 2 bases, leaving 12 bases between them. The CDR3, as DNA: TGTGCCAGCAGTTTAATCCGCCGGGGACAAGAGACCCAGTACTTC. Amino acids: CASSLIRRGQETQYF.

This clonotype was observed a handful of times. V gene TRBV29-1 combines with J gene TRBJ2-3; 12 nucleotides line up with TRBD1. The germline gives CDR1 SQVTM, CDR2 ANQGSEA. The CDR3 spans 14 residues. V dropped 7 bases and J dropped 7; count of bases not matched to a gene: 9. The CDR3 sequence: CSDEGQGAGNTQYF. CDR3 DNA sequence: TGCAGCGACGAGGGACAGGGGGCTGGAAATACGCAGTATTTT.

This chain's CDR3 is CASSERQGGTEAFF. In DNA form, the CDR3 reads TGTGCCAGCAGTGAACGGCAGGGGGGGACTGAAGCTTTCTTT. The chain has TRBV6-1 and TRBJ1-1; 7 nucleotides align to TRBD1. J gave up 5 bases and V 2 bases, and 5 bases lay outside the gene matches. CDR3 length: 14 residues. Germline CDR1 MNHNS, CDR2 SASEGT.

This clonotype has ten or more counts. This chain links TRBV7-2 with TRBJ1-3; D call uncertain. The CDR3 is 14 residues long. Germline CDR1 and CDR2: SGHTA and FQGNSA. Trimming took off 3 bases at V and 8 bases at J, with 14 bases between the two ends. The CDR3 spells CASSFQVAGDTIYF. CDR3 in DNA: TGTGCCAGCAGCTTCCAGGTGGCCGGGGACACCATATATTTT. Using reference TRBV7-2 and TRBJ1-3 for the parts outside the CDR3, the full variable domain is GAGVSQSPSNKVTEKGKDVELRCDPISGHTALYWYRQSLGQGLEFLIYFQGNSAPDKSGLPSDRFSAERTGGSVSTLTIQRTQQEDSAVYLCASSFQVAGDTIYFGEGSWLTVV.

V usage is TRBV5-1 and J usage is TRBJ2-3; 8 nucleotides line up with TRBD1. V was clipped by 3 bases and J by 3 bases; unmatched bases: 9. The CDR3 spans 16 residues. Germline CDR1 is SGHRS and CDR2 is YFSETQ. CDR3 in amino acids: CASSSNRGAATDTQYF. The CDR3, as DNA: TGCGCCAGCAGCTCGAACAGGGGGGCCGCTACAGATACGCAGTATTTT.